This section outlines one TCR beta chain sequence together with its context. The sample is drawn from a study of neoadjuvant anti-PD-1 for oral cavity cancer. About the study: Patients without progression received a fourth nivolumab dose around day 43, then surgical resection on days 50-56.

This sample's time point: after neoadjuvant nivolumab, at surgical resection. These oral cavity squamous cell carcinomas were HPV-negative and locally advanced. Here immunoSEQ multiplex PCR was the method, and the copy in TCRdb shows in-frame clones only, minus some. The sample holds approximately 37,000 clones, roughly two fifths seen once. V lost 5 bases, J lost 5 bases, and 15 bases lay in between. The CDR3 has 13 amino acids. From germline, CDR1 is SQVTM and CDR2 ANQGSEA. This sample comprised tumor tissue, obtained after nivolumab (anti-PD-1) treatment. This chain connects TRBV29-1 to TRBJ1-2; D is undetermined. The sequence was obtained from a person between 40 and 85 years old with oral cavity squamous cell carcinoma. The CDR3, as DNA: TGCAGCGTTTACACAAGGGAGTGGTATGGCTACACCTTC. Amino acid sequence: CSVYTREWYGYTF.